The clone carrying this T cell receptor beta chain was detected only a few times. V was pared by 7 bases and J by 7 bases, with 13 bases of the junction left unmatched. CDR3 length: 16 amino acids. CDR1 and CDR2 (germline): SEHNR, FQNEAQ (reference sequence). This record comes from a study of regulatory T cells in long-lasting Graves disease. As to time point: newly diagnosed GD, antithyroid drugs for less than 3 months. PBMC-derived RNA was used for the TCR library. Libraries of TCR beta came from iRepertoire HTBI primers plus Arm-PCR of CDR3 regions. Via MiXCR, TCRdb re-called the multiplex PCR reads, giving one row per CDR3 protein. Here the sample spans more than 300,000 distinct CDR3 sequences, approximately 10% being singletons. The data also belong to a second study, concerning T cells in Graves' hyperthyroidism and ophthalmopathy.

This chain joins TRBV7-9 and TRBJ2-1, with 10 bases that match TRBD2. The sequencing here drew on peripheral blood mononuclear cells (PBMCs), taken at new diagnosis, from a patient treated with antithyroid drugs. The sequence was collected from a woman between 18 and 30 years old with Graves disease. CDR3 nucleotide sequence: TGTGCCAGCATCCACGGGGGTAGCGGGAGGATAAATGAGCAGTTCTTC. This sequence encodes CASIHGGSGRINEQFF.